This T cell receptor beta chain stems from a study of T cell responses to AZD1222 COVID-19 vaccine. Study conclusions and caveats: Unmutated variant regions reportedly attract nearly half of all spike-specific TCRs. Most donors were white British, females outnumbered males, and clonal diversity was possibly underestimated. Mapped onto spike, vaccine-associated CD4 TCRs spanned it and were dominant at 160-218 and 743-854. After two AZD1222 doses, spike-specific TCR breadth and depth rose versus day 0.

V lost 6 bases, J lost 2 bases, and 12 bases lay in between. This CDR3 spans 14 amino acids. Germline V CDR1 and CDR2: SGHNT, YENEEA. Here immunoSEQ multiplex PCR was the method, and the copy in TCRdb shows in-frame clones only, minus some. Here the sample spans some 200,000 clones, around nine tenths being singletons. On this clone: Its target is not known.

The TCR sequence derives from an adult who received the MenACWY meningococcal vaccine as a control. The V call is TRBV11-3, the J call TRBJ2-3; perhaps TRBD2 as D (6 bases). The source material was peripheral blood, sampled 28 days after the second dose of the MenACWY control vaccine. This CDR3 reads CASSVGLLTDTQYF. As DNA, the CDR3 is TGTGCCAGCAGTGTGGGACTCCTCACAGATACGCAGTATTTT.